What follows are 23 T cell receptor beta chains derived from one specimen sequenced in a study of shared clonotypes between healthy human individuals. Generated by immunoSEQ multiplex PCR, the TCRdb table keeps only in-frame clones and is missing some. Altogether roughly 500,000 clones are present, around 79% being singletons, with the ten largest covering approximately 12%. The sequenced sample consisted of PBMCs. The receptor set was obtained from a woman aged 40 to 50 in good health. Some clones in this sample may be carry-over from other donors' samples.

Here the CDR3 reads CASSNPGQGLSGANVLTF. The CDR3 DNA reads as TGTGCCAGCAGCAACCCGGGACAGGGGTTATCTGGGGCCAACGTCCTGACTTTC. The chain carries TRBV7-3 and TRBJ2-6; TRBD1 agrees at 10 bases. Germline CDR1 and CDR2: SGHTA and FQGTGA. V dropped 5 bases and J dropped 1; count of bases not matched to a gene: 8. This CDR3 has 18 residues.

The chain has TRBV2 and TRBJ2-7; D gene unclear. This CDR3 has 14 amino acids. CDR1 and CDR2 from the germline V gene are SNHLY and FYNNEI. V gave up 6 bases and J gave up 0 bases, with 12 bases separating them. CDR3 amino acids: CASRVDAYSYEQYF. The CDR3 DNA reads TGTGCCAGCAGGGTAGACGCCTACTCCTACGAGCAGTACTTC. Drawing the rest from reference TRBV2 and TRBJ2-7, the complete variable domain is EPEVTQTPSHQVTQMGQEVILRCVPISNHLYFYWYRQILGQKVEFLVSFYNNEISEKSEIFDDQFSVERPDGSNFTLKIRSTKLEDSAMYFCASRVDAYSYEQYFGPGTRLTVT.

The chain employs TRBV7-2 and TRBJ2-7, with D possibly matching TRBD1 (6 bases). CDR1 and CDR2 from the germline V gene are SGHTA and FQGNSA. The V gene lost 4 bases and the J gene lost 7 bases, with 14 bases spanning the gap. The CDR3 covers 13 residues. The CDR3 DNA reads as TGTGCCAGCAGCTGGGACACTGGCTGGGAGCAGTACTTC. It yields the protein CASSWDTGWEQYF.

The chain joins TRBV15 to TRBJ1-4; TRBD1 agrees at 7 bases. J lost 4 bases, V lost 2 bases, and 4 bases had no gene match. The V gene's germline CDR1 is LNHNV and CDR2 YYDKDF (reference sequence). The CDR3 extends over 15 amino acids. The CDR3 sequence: CATSRQGGYNEKLFF. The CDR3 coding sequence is TGTGCCACCAGCAGACAAGGGGGCTATAATGAAAAACTGTTTTTT.

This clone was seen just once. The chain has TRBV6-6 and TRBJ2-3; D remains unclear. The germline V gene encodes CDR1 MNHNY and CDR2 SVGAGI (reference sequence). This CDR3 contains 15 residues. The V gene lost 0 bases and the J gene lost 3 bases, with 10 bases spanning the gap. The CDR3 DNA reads TGTGCCAGCAGTTACTCGCCTAGTATGACAGATACGCAGTATTTT. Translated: CASSYSPSMTDTQYF.

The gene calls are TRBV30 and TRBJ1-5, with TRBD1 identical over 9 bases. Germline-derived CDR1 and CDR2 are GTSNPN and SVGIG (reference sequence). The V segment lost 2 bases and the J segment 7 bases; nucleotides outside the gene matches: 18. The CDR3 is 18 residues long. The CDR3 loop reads CAWSSGRTGQGSSQPQHF. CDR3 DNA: TGTGCCTGGAGTTCGGGTCGTACGGGACAGGGAAGCAGCCAGCCCCAGCATTTT.

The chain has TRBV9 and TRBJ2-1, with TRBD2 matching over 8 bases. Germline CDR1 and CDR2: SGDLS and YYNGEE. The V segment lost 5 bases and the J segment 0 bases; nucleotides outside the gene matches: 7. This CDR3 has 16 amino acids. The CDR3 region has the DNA TGTGCCAGCAGAGTTAGCGGGAAGAGCTCCTACAATGAGCAGTTCTTC. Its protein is CASRVSGKSSYNEQFF.

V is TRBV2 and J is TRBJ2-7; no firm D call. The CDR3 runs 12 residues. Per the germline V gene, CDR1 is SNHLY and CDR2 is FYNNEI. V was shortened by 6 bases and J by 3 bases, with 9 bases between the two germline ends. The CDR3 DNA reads TGTGCCAGCAGAGGTCCTGACTACGAGCAGTACTTC. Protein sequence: CASRGPDYEQYF.

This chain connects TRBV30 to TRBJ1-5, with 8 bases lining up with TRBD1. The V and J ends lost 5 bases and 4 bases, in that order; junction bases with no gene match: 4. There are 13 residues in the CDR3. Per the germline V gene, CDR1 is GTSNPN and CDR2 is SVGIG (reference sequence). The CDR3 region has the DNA TGTGCCTGGTCACAGGGGGATAATCAGCCCCAGCATTTT. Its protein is CAWSQGDNQPQHF.

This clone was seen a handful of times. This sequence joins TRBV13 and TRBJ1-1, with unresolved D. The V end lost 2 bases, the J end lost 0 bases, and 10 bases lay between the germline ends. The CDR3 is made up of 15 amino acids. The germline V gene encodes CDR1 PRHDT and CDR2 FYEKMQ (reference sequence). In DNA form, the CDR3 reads TGTGCCAGCAGCTTAAGGCCGACCATGAACACTGAAGCTTTCTTT. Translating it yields CASSLRPTMNTEAFF. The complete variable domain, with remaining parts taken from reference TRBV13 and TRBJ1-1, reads AAGVIQSPRHLIKEKRETATLKCYPIPRHDTVYWYQQGPGQDPQFLISFYEKMQSDKGSIPDRFSAQQFSDYHSELNMSSLELGDSALYFCASSLRPTMNTEAFFGQGTRLTVV.

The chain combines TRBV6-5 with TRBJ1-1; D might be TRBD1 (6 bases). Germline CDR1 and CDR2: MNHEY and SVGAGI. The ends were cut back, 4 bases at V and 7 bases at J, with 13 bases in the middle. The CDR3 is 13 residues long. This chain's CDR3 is CASSSTGHGEAFF. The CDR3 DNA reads TGTGCCAGCAGTTCAACGGGACACGGTGAAGCTTTCTTT.

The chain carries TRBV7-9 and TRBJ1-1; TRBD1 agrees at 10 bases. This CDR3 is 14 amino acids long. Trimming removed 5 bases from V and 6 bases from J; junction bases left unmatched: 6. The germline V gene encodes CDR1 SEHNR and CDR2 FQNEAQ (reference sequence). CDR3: CASSPGQGIPEAFF. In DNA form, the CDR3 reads TGTGCCAGCAGCCCGGGACAGGGGATCCCTGAAGCTTTCTTT.

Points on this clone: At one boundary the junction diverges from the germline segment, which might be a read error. The DNA for the CDR3 is TGCAGTGCTGGAGCGGGGGGACAGGGTGCCTTC. Its translation is CSAGAGGQGAF. V and J are TRBV20-1 and TRBJ1-2; 9 bases are a match to TRBD1. The germline CDR1 and CDR2 sequences are DFQATT and SNEGSKA (reference sequence). This CDR3 contains 11 residues.

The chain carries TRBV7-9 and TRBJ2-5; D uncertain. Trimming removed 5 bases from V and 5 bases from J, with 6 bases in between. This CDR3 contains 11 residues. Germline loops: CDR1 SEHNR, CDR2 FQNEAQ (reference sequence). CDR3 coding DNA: TGTGCCAGCAGCCAATCGGAGACCCAGTACTTC. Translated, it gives CASSQSETQYF.

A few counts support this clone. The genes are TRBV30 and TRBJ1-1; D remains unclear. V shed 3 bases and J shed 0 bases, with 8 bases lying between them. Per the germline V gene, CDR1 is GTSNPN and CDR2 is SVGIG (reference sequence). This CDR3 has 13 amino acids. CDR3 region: CAWRTAMNTEAFF. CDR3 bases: TGTGCCTGGAGGACGGCAATGAACACTGAAGCTTTCTTT.

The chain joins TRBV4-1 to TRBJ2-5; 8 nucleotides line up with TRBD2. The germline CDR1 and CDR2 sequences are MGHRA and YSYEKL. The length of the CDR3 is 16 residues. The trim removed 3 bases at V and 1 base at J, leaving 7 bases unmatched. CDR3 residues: CASSHLGTSSQETQYF. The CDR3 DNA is TGCGCCAGCAGCCATTTAGGGACTAGTTCCCAAGAGACCCAGTACTTC.

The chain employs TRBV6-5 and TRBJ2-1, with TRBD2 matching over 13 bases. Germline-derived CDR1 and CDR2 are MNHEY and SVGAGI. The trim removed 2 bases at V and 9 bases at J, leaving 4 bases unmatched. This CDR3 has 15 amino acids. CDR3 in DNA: TGTGCCAGCAGTTACCAACTAGCGGGAGGGTCTGAGCAGTTCTTC. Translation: CASSYQLAGGSEQFF.

DNA for the CDR3: TGTGCCAGCAGCTTACTGGGGGGAGAGCAGTACTTC. Translated: CASSLLGGEQYF. This chain links TRBV11-3 with TRBJ2-7; a possible D gene is TRBD2 (6 bases). CDR1 is SGHNT, CDR2 YENEEA, per germline. CDR3 length equals 12 residues. V was cut by 2 bases and J by 7 bases, with 9 bases left in between.

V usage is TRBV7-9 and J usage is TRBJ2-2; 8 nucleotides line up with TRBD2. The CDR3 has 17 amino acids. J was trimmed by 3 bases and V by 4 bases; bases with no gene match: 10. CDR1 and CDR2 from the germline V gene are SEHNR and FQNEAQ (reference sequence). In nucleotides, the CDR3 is TGTGCCAGCAGCTGGCCGGGACTAGAGGGGGACACCGGGGAGCTGTTTTTT. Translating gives CASSWPGLEGDTGELFF.

CDR3 protein: CASSRDRGRTDTQYF. The CDR3 DNA sequence: TGTGCCAGCAGCCGGGACAGGGGACGGACAGATACGCAGTATTTT. This rearrangement joins TRBV7-2 to TRBJ2-3, with 10 nucleotides matching TRBD1. Trimming removed 5 bases from V and 3 bases from J; junction bases left unmatched: 5. CDR3 length: 15 amino acids. From germline, CDR1 is SGHTA and CDR2 FQGNSA.

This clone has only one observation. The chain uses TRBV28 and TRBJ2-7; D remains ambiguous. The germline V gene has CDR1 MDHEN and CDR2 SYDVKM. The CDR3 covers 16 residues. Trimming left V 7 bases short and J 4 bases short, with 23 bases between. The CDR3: CASTRRPHALRYEQYF. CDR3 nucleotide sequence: TGTGCCAGCACCAGGAGACCCCATGCCCTTCGGTACGAGCAGTACTTC. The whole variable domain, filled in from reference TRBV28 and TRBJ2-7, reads DVKVTQSSRYLVKRTGEKVFLECVQDMDHENMFWYRQDPGLGLRLIYFSYDVKMKEKGDIPEGYSVSREKKERFSLILESASTNQTSMYLCASTRRPHALRYEQYFGPGTRLTVT.

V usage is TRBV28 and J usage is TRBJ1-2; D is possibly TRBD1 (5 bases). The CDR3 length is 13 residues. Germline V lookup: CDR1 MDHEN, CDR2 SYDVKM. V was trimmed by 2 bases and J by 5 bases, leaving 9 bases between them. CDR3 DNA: TGTGCCAGCAGTTTACAGGGTTGGTATGGCTACACCTTC. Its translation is CASSLQGWYGYTF.

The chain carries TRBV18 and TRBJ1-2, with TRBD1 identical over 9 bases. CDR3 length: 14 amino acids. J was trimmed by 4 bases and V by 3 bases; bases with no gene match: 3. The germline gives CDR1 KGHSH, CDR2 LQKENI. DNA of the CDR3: TGTGCCAGCTCACCCACAGGGGGCGTCTATGGCTACACCTTC. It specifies CASSPTGGVYGYTF.